This is a list of T cell receptor beta chains from one sample in a study of regulatory T cells in long-lasting Graves disease. TCRdb ran MiXCR on the multiplex PCR reads and lists one entry per CDR3 protein. Of hundreds of thousands of distinct CDR3 sequences listed, about 30% were seen once; the top ten hold about 40%. Sequenced material: peripheral blood mononuclear cells (PBMCs), taken when the disease was refractory, from a patient treated with antithyroid drugs. The receptors originated from a female donor with Graves disease. Both conserved end residues are part of each CDR3. Each record gives: V gene, J gene, CDR3 protein.

v_gene: TRBV12-5; j_gene: TRBJ2-7; CDR3aa: CASGLVPSGRYEQYF
v_gene: TRBV5-1; j_gene: TRBJ2-5; CDR3aa: CASSLWSDPQLGWEAHGTQYF
v_gene: TRBV6-2/TRBV6-3; j_gene: TRBJ1-1; CDR3aa: CASSYSGISPAFF
v_gene: TRBV12-3/TRBV12-4; j_gene: TRBJ1-5; CDR3aa: CASKWGQGVHQPQHF
v_gene: TRBV29-1; j_gene: TRBJ1-2; CDR3aa: CSHSMGAGGSANYGYTF
v_gene: TRBV11-2; j_gene: TRBJ2-2; CDR3aa: CASRALAGGRTGELFF
v_gene: TRBV19; j_gene: TRBJ1-1; CDR3aa: CASSILFQGAEAFF
v_gene: TRBV6-5; j_gene: TRBJ1-2; CDR3aa: CASSYSIGRDYGYTF
v_gene: TRBV5-1; j_gene: TRBJ1-1; CDR3aa: CASRYGQGRNTEAFF
v_gene: TRBV28; j_gene: TRBJ1-2; CDR3aa: CASSFPGQGANYGYTF
v_gene: TRBV6-1; j_gene: TRBJ1-1; CDR3aa: CASTLTGGRTEAFF
v_gene: TRBV5-4; j_gene: TRBJ2-5; CDR3aa: CASSSAGLAGVGETQYF
v_gene: TRBV7-8; j_gene: TRBJ1-3; CDR3aa: CASSLAGQASGNTIYF
v_gene: TRBV12-3/TRBV12-4; j_gene: TRBJ1-5; CDR3aa: CASSFTPNQPQHF
v_gene: TRBV10-3; j_gene: TRBJ1-1; CDR3aa: CAISESDSRNHEAFF
v_gene: TRBV18; j_gene: TRBJ1-2; CDR3aa: CASSPPETAYGYTF
v_gene: TRBV19; j_gene: TRBJ1-5; CDR3aa: CASSIPGQGILQPQHF
v_gene: TRBV6-1; j_gene: TRBJ1-1; CDR3aa: CASIPTSGVGGNTEAFF
v_gene: TRBV20-1; j_gene: TRBJ2-7; CDR3aa: CSAKIPRLAGGYEQYF
v_gene: TRBV20-1; j_gene: TRBJ1-1; CDR3aa: CSAIWGMNTEAFF
v_gene: TRBV3-1; j_gene: TRBJ2-7; CDR3aa: CASSQGQGIYEQYF
v_gene: TRBV6-2/TRBV6-3; j_gene: TRBJ1-5; CDR3aa: CASSGTAGRQPQHF
v_gene: TRBV6-1; j_gene: TRBJ1-2; CDR3aa: CAIVDRHYGYTF
v_gene: TRBV6-1; j_gene: TRBJ2-5; CDR3aa: CASRETSEETQYF
v_gene: TRBV18; j_gene: TRBJ2-7; CDR3aa: CASSQNNYEQYF
v_gene: TRBV28; j_gene: TRBJ1-2; CDR3aa: CASTGRYGYTF
v_gene: TRBV5-1; j_gene: TRBJ2-2; CDR3aa: CASSLAGQGNGELFF
v_gene: TRBV3-1; j_gene: TRBJ2-2; CDR3aa: CASSQAGGLAKTGELFF
v_gene: TRBV6-2/TRBV6-3; j_gene: TRBJ1-2; CDR3aa: CASSESVPPNPNYGYTF
v_gene: TRBV7-9; j_gene: TRBJ1-1; CDR3aa: CASSSRWGGTEAVF
v_gene: TRBV6-1; j_gene: TRBJ1-6; CDR3aa: CASTAGGYNSPLHF
v_gene: TRBV11-2; j_gene: TRBJ2-7; CDR3aa: CASSLSGVSEQYF
v_gene: TRBV12-5; j_gene: TRBJ1-2; CDR3aa: CASVAGGDYGYTF
v_gene: TRBV5-1; j_gene: TRBJ2-1; CDR3aa: CASSLNRGSHNEQFF
v_gene: TRBV11-2; j_gene: TRBJ2-5; CDR3aa: CASSLDGRRETQYF
v_gene: TRBV2; j_gene: TRBJ1-3; CDR3aa: CASRDHSGNTIYF
v_gene: TRBV20-1; j_gene: TRBJ2-1; CDR3aa: CSVEKNSGTYNEQFF
v_gene: TRBV7-8; j_gene: TRBJ2-1; CDR3aa: CASSLSGGLLNEQFF
v_gene: TRBV29-1; j_gene: TRBJ2-5; CDR3aa: CSALNPLSGRGETQYF
v_gene: TRBV7-2; j_gene: TRBJ1-3; CDR3aa: CASIPGRGPGNTIYF